The source of this TCR beta chain is a study of T-cell reconstitution after alpha-beta-depleted transplantation in children (TCRdb year 2016). For the wider study: T-cell immune reconstitution after TCRalphabeta/CD19-depleted allogeneic hematopoietic cell transplantation in children was quantitatively tracked in the study by means of TCR repertoire profiling.

Paper-wide results and their limitations: The apparently early recovery of alphabetaT-cell counts about two months after transplant reportedly depended on only several hundred rapidly expanded clones that came from non-depleted graft cells. The high TCRbeta diversity at day 60 in some patients was ascribed to recipient T cells and intrathymic progenitors that had survived conditioning. Hyperexpanded clone frequencies declined over subsequent months; after one year, T-cell counts and TCRbeta diversity were mostly attributed to newly produced T cells.

The library was built by means of PCR. The instrument was an Illumina HiSeq 2500. TCR library preparation used molecular barcoding, with unique molecular identifiers applied to normalize quantification of the TCRbeta repertoire. TCRdb took the public reads, trimmed them with fastp at Q25, ran MiXCR for clone calling and kept in-frame beta chains. Merged by CDR3 protein, the rows form single entries marked with the most common genes and DNA. The sample table shows about 1,000,000 distinct CDR3 sequences, and about 30% are seen once. The top ten clonotypes cover approximately 30% of the sample. The meaning of the sample's treatment or condition label: allogeneic hematopoietic cell transplantation with graft depleted of TCRalphabeta T cells and CD19 B cells. Transplant recipients were children who received TCRalphabeta/CD19-depleted allogeneic hematopoietic cell grafts. Of note for this clonotype: Its antigen remains undetermined. Per-base qualities were not stored, and no clone one base away is much larger.

The origin of this receptor is a boy younger than two who had a stem cell transplant for SCID, so the T cells may come from the graft donor. Sequences were derived from PBMCs, mostly from graft donor cells, sampled 360 days after TCRalphabeta/CD19-depleted stem cell transplant.

The CDR3 has the sequence CASSLQAFTTYEQYF. The DNA sequence reads TGTGCCAGCAGCTTACAGGCCTTTACTACCTACGAGCAGTACTTC. This receptor chain uses TRBV7-6 and TRBJ2-7; too little of a D gene remains to name it. V is reduced by 2 bases and J by 2 bases, leaving a spacing of 13 bases between them. The CDR3 sequence holds 15 residues, the cysteine and phenylalanine included. The entry retains the CDR3 DNA only, 45 bases that are in frame from base 1. As encoded in the germline V gene, CDR1 is SGHVS while CDR2 is FNYEAQ.